The next 26 T cell receptor beta chains were all read from a single sample in a study of cytomegalovirus exposure and HLA in healthy donors. The PCR used 60 Vbeta and 13 Jbeta primers. Measured with immunoSEQ multiplex PCR; TCRdb has only the in-frame clones, and not every one. The profile shows around 31,000 clones, more than 75% of them singletons. Sequenced material: PBMCs. The receptors here all came from a boy between 5 and 17 years old in good health and CMV-seronegative.

The chain has TRBV28 and TRBJ1-5; tentative D call: TRBD1 (6 bases). CDR3 length: 16 amino acids. Trimming took 6 bases from V and 1 from J, leaving 16 bases between them. Germline V gene lookup returns CDR1 MDHEN and CDR2 SYDVKM. The CDR3 reads CASSSTGWESNQPQHF. DNA for the CDR3: TGTGCCAGCAGCTCCACAGGGTGGGAGAGCAATCAGCCCCAGCATTTT.

The chain links TRBV19 to TRBJ1-2, with D unresolved. Germline lookup yields CDR1 LNHDA and CDR2 SQIVND (reference sequence). The CDR3 spans 14 residues. The V end was cut by 6 bases, the J end by 0 bases, with 11 bases between. The CDR3: CASSIKGANYGYTF. The CDR3 DNA reads as TGTGCCAGTAGCATCAAGGGAGCTAACTATGGCTACACCTTC.

This chain joins TRBV18 and TRBJ2-5, with a possible D match to TRBD2 (6 bases). With 0 bases removed from V and 4 bases from J, the gap between germline ends came to 9 bases. The CDR3 has 14 amino acids. The germline V gene encodes CDR1 KGHSH and CDR2 LQKENI. CDR3 DNA: TGTGCCAGCTCACCACCTAGCGGATCAGAGACCCAGTACTTC. This encodes CASSPPSGSETQYF.

The chain links TRBV10-3 to TRBJ2-3; TRBD2 agrees at 7 bases. The V segment lost 8 bases and the J segment 2 bases; nucleotides outside the gene matches: 4. The CDR3 extends over 13 amino acids. Germline V gene data show CDR1 as ENHRY and CDR2 as SYGVKD. CDR3 bases: TGTGCCATCGGGAGGGGTATCACAGATACGCAGTATTTT. This encodes CAIGRGITDTQYF.

On this clone itself: The junction does not match germline at one end; this may be a read error. This chain links TRBV27 with TRBJ1-2; no clear D. The germline V gene has CDR1 MNHEY and CDR2 SMNVEV (reference sequence). This CDR3 comprises 15 residues. CDR3 protein: CASSPLPLSSYGYIF. Here the CDR3 DNA reads TGTGCCAGCAGTCCACTACCACTGTCCAGCTATGGCTACATCTTC.

This chain connects TRBV7-6 to TRBJ2-5, with 9 bases identical to TRBD1. V lost 5 bases, J lost 7 bases, and 11 bases stayed unmatched. The CDR3 consists of 15 residues. Germline V gene data show CDR1 as SGHVS and CDR2 as FNYEAQ. Written as DNA, the CDR3 is TGTGCCAGCAGCGGAGGGACAGGGCCGACGGGGACCCAGTACTTC. Protein sequence: CASSGGTGPTGTQYF.

This clone was seen just once. V gene TRBV6-5 combines with J gene TRBJ1-6; 7 positions agree with TRBD1. Germline CDR1 is MNHEY and CDR2 is SVGAGI. The CDR3 is made up of 14 amino acids. The ends lost 5 bases at V and 7 bases at J; junction bases unmatched: 5. CDR3 DNA: TGTGCCAGCAGTGACAGGGTCGGGAATTCACCCCTCCACTTT. Protein: CASSDRVGNSPLHF.

This sequence joins TRBV19 and TRBJ1-1; weak D call: TRBD1 (5 bases). This CDR3 has 12 amino acids. Germline assignment: CDR1 LNHDA and CDR2 SQIVND (reference sequence). V was cut by 3 bases and J by 6 bases, with 8 bases left in between. This CDR3 is CASSMGLAEAFF. The CDR3 nucleotides are TGTGCCAGTAGTATGGGACTGGCTGAAGCTTTCTTT.

This chain uses TRBV18 with TRBJ1-2; 9 bases are shared with TRBD1. The CDR3 is made up of 14 amino acids. Per the germline V gene, CDR1 is KGHSH and CDR2 is LQKENI. V shed 4 bases and J 3 bases; nucleotides not matched to a gene: 3. The chain's CDR3 is CASSLRTGDYGYTF. In DNA form, the CDR3 reads TGTGCCAGCTCACTCCGGACAGGGGACTATGGCTACACCTTC.

J is TRBJ2-1 and V is TRBV30, with a tentative D call TRBD2 (5 bases). V was clipped by 3 bases and J by 4 bases, with 13 bases between them. The CDR3 contains 14 residues. Germline CDR1 GTSNPN, CDR2 SVGIG (reference sequence). The CDR3 DNA is TGTGCCTGGAGCTTCAGCGGAGAATACAATGAGCAGTTCTTC. This codes for CAWSFSGEYNEQFF.

The rearrangement joins TRBV7-9 to TRBJ2-3; weak D call: TRBD2 (5 bases). The CDR3 has 16 amino acids. Germline CDR1 and CDR2: SEHNR and FQNEAQ (reference sequence). Trimming cost V 5 bases and J 3 bases, with 18 bases left between them. The DNA of the CDR3 is TGTGCCAGCAGCGGACGCCCGAGGGATCTGACAGATACGCAGTATTTT. It yields the protein CASSGRPRDLTDTQYF. Full variable domain (remainder filled in from reference TRBV7-9 and TRBJ2-3): DTGVSQNPRHKITKRGQNVTFRCDPISEHNRLYWYRQTLGQGPEFLTYFQNEAQLEKSRLLSDRFSAERPKGSFSTLEIQRTEQGDSAMYLCASSGRPRDLTDTQYFGPGTRLTVL.

The chain is built from TRBV4-1 and TRBJ1-2, with a tentative D call TRBD1 (5 bases). CDR1 is MGHRA and CDR2 is YSYEKL in the germline V gene. Trimming cost V 0 bases and J 5 bases, with 13 bases left between them. The CDR3 spans 15 residues. The CDR3 DNA follows: TGCGCCAGCAGCCAAGAAGAGACAGCCTGGTATGGCTACACCTTC. Translation: CASSQEETAWYGYTF.

V usage is TRBV18 and J usage is TRBJ1-2; TRBD1 agrees at 8 bases. The germline V gene encodes CDR1 KGHSH and CDR2 LQKENI. J gave up 0 bases and V 4 bases, and 4 bases lay outside the gene matches. This CDR3 has 15 residues. The CDR3, as DNA: TGTGCCAGCTCACGAGGGACAGGATCTAACTATGGCTACACCTTC. It codes for CASSRGTGSNYGYTF.

The chain employs TRBV9 and TRBJ2-3, with 8 bases matching TRBD2. Germline loops: CDR1 SGDLS, CDR2 YYNGEE. CDR3 length: 17 residues. V shed 1 base, J shed 4 bases, and the junction held 11 bases outside the gene matches. CDR3 in DNA: TGTGCCAGCAGCGTAACGGGACTAGGTTCCCAGGCAGATACGCAGTATTTT. Its translation: CASSVTGLGSQADTQYF.

The rearrangement uses TRBV4-2 and TRBJ1-4, with D unclear. V shed 0 bases and J shed 5 bases, with 22 bases lying between them. CDR1 LGHNA and CDR2 YNFKEQ come from the germline V gene. The CDR3 covers 19 residues. CDR3 bases: TGTGCCAGCAGCCAAGAGCCCCTCGGTGTGAAGGGAGGCAATGAAAAACTGTTTTTT. It translates to CASSQEPLGVKGGNEKLFF.

The chain is built from TRBV6-1 and TRBJ1-5; 7 nucleotides agree with TRBD1. The CDR3 contains 15 residues. Germline V CDR1 and CDR2: MNHNS, SASEGT. The V gene end was trimmed by 5 bases and the J gene end by 1 base; junction bases not matched to a gene: 5. CDR3 residues: CASSRSGGSNQPQHF. The CDR3 region has the DNA TGTGCCAGCAGTCGGTCAGGGGGAAGCAATCAGCCCCAGCATTTT.

This clone was seen once. This chain connects TRBV5-1 to TRBJ1-5; the match to TRBD1 covers 7 bases. CDR1 SGHRS and CDR2 YFSETQ come from the germline V gene. The CDR3 is 17 amino acids. The J segment lost 0 bases and the V segment lost 1 base, leaving 7 bases of the junction unmatched. The CDR3, as DNA: TGCGCCAGCAGCTTGAAGACAGGGCAGTATAGCAATCAGCCCCAGCATTTT. Its protein product is CASSLKTGQYSNQPQHF. The full variable domain, with the rest looked up from reference TRBV5-1 and TRBJ1-5, is KAGVTQTPRYLIKTRGQQVTLSCSPISGHRSVSWYQQTPGQGLQFLFEYFSETQRNKGNFPGRFSGRQFSNSRSEMNVSTLELGDSALYLCASSLKTGQYSNQPQHFGDGTRLSIL.

The V and J genes are TRBV6-1 and TRBJ1-4, with 7 bases lining up with TRBD1. The CDR3 runs 13 residues. CDR1 and CDR2 from the germline V gene are MNHNS and SASEGT. The junction had 2 bases not matched to a gene; V was cut back by 6 bases and J by 4 bases. The CDR3 DNA follows: TGTGCCAGCAGCGGGACAGTTAATGAAAAACTGTTTTTT. It yields the protein CASSGTVNEKLFF.

This clone was recorded only once. The chain couples TRBV18 to TRBJ2-7, with D possibly being TRBD1 (5 bases). Germline V CDR1 and CDR2: KGHSH, LQKENI. CDR3 length equals 16 residues. Trimming removed 3 bases from V and 2 bases from J, with 17 bases in between. The CDR3 DNA follows: TGTGCCAGCTCACCGTCTCAGGGATCCCCGCCCTACGAGCAGTACTTC. Translating gives CASSPSQGSPPYEQYF.

V is TRBV10-2 and J is TRBJ1-1, with 7 bases fitting TRBD1. Germline V gives CDR1 WSHSY, CDR2 SAAADI. The CDR3 spans 14 residues. V lost 4 bases, J lost 3 bases, and 5 bases stayed unmatched. CDR3 DNA sequence: TGCGCCAGCAGTGGGCGACAGGGTCACACTGAAGCTTTCTTT. It encodes CASSGRQGHTEAFF.

This sequence joins TRBV6-1 and TRBJ1-3; tentative D call: TRBD1 (5 bases). Germline CDR1 is MNHNS and CDR2 is SASEGT. This CDR3 spans 15 amino acids. The ends were cut back, 5 bases at V and 1 base at J, with 12 bases in the middle. CDR3 DNA: TGTGCCAGCAGTACCCAGGGATCATCTGGAAACACCATATATTTT. Translation: CASSTQGSSGNTIYF.

In DNA, the CDR3 is TGTGCCAGCAGTGCCGCGACAGGGGTAAGCGGCTACACCTTC. Translation: CASSAATGVSGYTF. V gene TRBV6-5 combines with J gene TRBJ1-2; 8 bases are shared with TRBD1. The CDR3 runs to 14 residues. The germline V gene encodes CDR1 MNHEY and CDR2 SVGAGI. After removal of 5 bases from V and 8 bases from J, the junction contained 10 bases not matched to a gene.

This sequence joins TRBV29-1 and TRBJ2-2; a weak D match, TRBD1 (5 bases). Germline CDR1 and CDR2: SQVTM and ANQGSEA. Trimming pared 4 bases from V and 8 bases from J, leaving 5 bases between. The CDR3 is 10 residues long. CDR3 DNA sequence: TGCAGCGTTGGGACAGGGGAGCTGTTTTTT. This translates into CSVGTGELFF.

CDR3 sequence: CASSLASLAGVYTGELFF. CDR3 nucleotides: TGTGCCAGCAGCTTAGCGTCTCTAGCGGGGGTATATACCGGGGAGCTGTTTTTT. The chain recombines TRBV7-2 with TRBJ2-2; 10 bases align to TRBD2. Per germline, CDR1 SGHTA and CDR2 FQGNSA. V lost 0 bases to trimming and J lost 5 bases; unmatched junction nucleotides: 9. This CDR3 region has 18 residues.

The V call is TRBV18, the J call TRBJ2-2; no definite D call. V was pared by 2 bases and J by 5 bases, with 9 bases between. The germline gives CDR1 KGHSH, CDR2 LQKENI. This CDR3 region has 14 residues. DNA for the CDR3: TGTGCCAGCTCACCATCTTTAGAAACCGGGGAGCTGTTTTTT. It translates to CASSPSLETGELFF.

The V gene is TRBV10-3, the J gene TRBJ1-6; 12 bases agree with TRBD1. Germline V gives CDR1 ENHRY, CDR2 SYGVKD. J was trimmed by 7 bases and V by 2 bases; bases with no gene match: 6. CDR3 size: 17 residues. The DNA for the CDR3 is TGTGCCATCAGTGAGCTGGGACAGGGGGCGCCGAATTCACCCCTCCACTTT. The encoded protein is CAISELGQGAPNSPLHF.